This T cell receptor (beta chain) was captured in a study of control samples from healthy donors and cancer patients. Here immunoSEQ multiplex PCR was the method, and the copy in TCRdb shows in-frame clones only, minus some. The sample has around 85,000 clones, around 94% seen once. Looked up from germline, CDR1 is KGHSH and CDR2 is LQKENI. The CDR3 length is 15 residues. V was clipped by 4 bases and J by 3 bases, with 16 bases between them. The source is a woman aged 18 to 35 in good health. Sequenced sample: blood. The J gene is TRBJ2-7, the V gene TRBV18; D not certain. The CDR3 region is CASSLYDSQYYEQYF. The CDR3 nucleotides read TGTGCCAGCTCACTCTACGACTCCCAGTACTACGAGCAGTACTTC.